This entry features one T cell receptor (beta chain) sequence. Its antigen is unknown. This specimen includes other DNA sequences encoding the same CDR3. The CDR3 is made up of 15 amino acids. The ends were cut back, 4 bases at V and 0 bases at J, with 10 bases in the middle. CDR1 MNHEY and CDR2 SVGAGI come from the germline V gene. This record comes from a study of radiation and T cells in renal cell carcinoma. Study-wide results and limits: Without pretreatment biopsies, baseline tumor clonotype presence was undetermined.

Here immunoSEQ multiplex PCR was the method, and the copy in TCRdb shows in-frame clones only, minus some. This sample yields tens of thousands of clones, of which approximately 87% are seen a single time; 2.4% belongs to the top ten. Time point reported: blood 4 weeks post-SBRT, at nephrectomy. This sample's treatment: 15 Gy SBRT to primary tumor, nephrectomy 4 weeks later. After SBRT, blood was collected at 2 and 4 weeks, plus baseline. The J gene is TRBJ1-3, the V gene TRBV6-5; D gene unclear. The sequencing here drew on blood, taken from a patient whose treatment included radiotherapy and nephrectomy. The sequence was obtained from an older woman with renal cell carcinoma. The CDR3 is CASSSDSNSGNTIYF. CDR3 DNA sequence: TGTGCCAGCAGTTCGGACTCAAACTCTGGAAACACCATATATTTT.